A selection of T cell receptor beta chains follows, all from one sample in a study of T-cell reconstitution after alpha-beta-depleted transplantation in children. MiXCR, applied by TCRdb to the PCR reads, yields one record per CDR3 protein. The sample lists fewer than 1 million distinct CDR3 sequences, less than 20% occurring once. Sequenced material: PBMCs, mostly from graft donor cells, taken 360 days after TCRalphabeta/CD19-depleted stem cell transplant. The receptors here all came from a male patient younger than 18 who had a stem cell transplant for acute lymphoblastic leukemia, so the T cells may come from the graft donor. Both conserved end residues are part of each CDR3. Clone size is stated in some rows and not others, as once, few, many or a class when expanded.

CDR3: CASSVSGDSRQETQYF
V: TRBV9
size: -

CDR3: CAIGSYSGIADTQYF
V: TRBV10-3
size: few

CDR3: CASSLTSSVEQYF
V: TRBV5-1
size: -

CDR3: CASSGERVDTEAFF
V: TRBV5-4
size: few

CDR3: CASSRAGFTDTQYF
V: TRBV7-3
size: few

CDR3: CASSSQERAWGETQYF
V: TRBV21-1
size: few

CDR3: CASSLVLGTNTGELFF
V: TRBV4-1
size: -

CDR3: CSAGDGAYNEQFF
V: TRBV29-1
size: few

CDR3: CASSTTGLFQNNEQFF
V: TRBV9
size: once

CDR3: CASSLAYSSTDTQYF
V: TRBV7-7
size: few

CDR3: CASSRTGGGGYEQYF
V: TRBV27
size: -

CDR3: CASSMSGPAADTQYF
V: TRBV27
size: many

CDR3: CASTNRRSGRADYNEQFF
V: TRBV3-1
size: -

CDR3: CASRTDRVSGNTIYF
V: TRBV2
size: few

CDR3: CASSLDPQLGAEAFF
V: TRBV5-6
size: few

CDR3: CASSYRATNEKLFF
V: TRBV12-3/TRBV12-4
size: few

CDR3: CATSPGTGKENSYNEQFF
V: TRBV24-1
size: few

CDR3: CASSRGVGYTF
V: TRBV12-3/TRBV12-4
size: many

CDR3: CASSPGPPHEQYF
V: TRBV18
size: -

CDR3: CASSLISGATGLNNSPLHF
V: TRBV7-8
size: -

CDR3: CASEKDRGYQPQHF
V: TRBV6-1
size: -

CDR3: CSAGGGLEQYF
V: TRBV20-1
size: many

CDR3: CASSLSENVYEQYF
V: TRBV7-2
size: few

CDR3: CASSVRTGQISYEQYF
V: TRBV5-1
size: few

CDR3: CSVYREIGSPLHF
V: TRBV20-1
size: few

CDR3: CASHFLSGANVLTF
V: TRBV5-1
size: -

CDR3: CSARDRDRFLKGFYNEQFF
V: TRBV20-1
size: few

CDR3: CASSYGSHNEQFF
V: TRBV6-5
size: few

CDR3: CASSSSGSGKNIQYF
V: TRBV28
size: many

CDR3: CASSLTPPNTEAFF
V: TRBV5-6
size: few

CDR3: CASSFVPGTSRRRGYF
V: TRBV7-8
size: few

CDR3: CASSFYAPGGGTEAFF
V: TRBV12-3/TRBV12-4
size: -

CDR3: CASSALGAQPLAGVHSGANVLTF
V: TRBV5-1
size: -

CDR3: CASSQTPSETQYF
V: TRBV4-1
size: -

CDR3: CASSSIGSTVSSYNEQFF
V: TRBV5-1
size: -

CDR3: CASSLEGLGTDTQYF
V: TRBV5-1
size: few

CDR3: CASSSRGGSNQPQHF
V: TRBV7-9
size: few

CDR3: CASSLRQPSYEQYF
V: TRBV27
size: -

CDR3: CASSLIMDSYEQYF
V: TRBV5-1
size: -

CDR3: CASIYEQYF
V: TRBV12-3/TRBV12-4
size: many

CDR3: CASSLVPGGSEQYF
V: TRBV12-3/TRBV12-4
size: many

CDR3: CASSANQPQHF
V: TRBV7-3
size: few

CDR3: CSARRTASSSETQYF
V: TRBV20-1
size: -

CDR3: CASSDPTRLAGDTQYF
V: TRBV10-2
size: -

CDR3: CASSEFSEASSSYEQYF
V: TRBV2
size: -

CDR3: CASSLWTGPLYEQYF
V: TRBV7-9
size: many

CDR3: CATSDPTGPGETQYF
V: TRBV24-1
size: few

CDR3: CASSLAGLRPGFDQPQHF
V: TRBV7-8
size: -

CDR3: CSVTGYYEQYF
V: TRBV29-1
size: -

CDR3: CSAPSGSPRNEQFF
V: TRBV20-1
size: -

CDR3: CASSQQGLQETQYF
V: TRBV4-1
size: -

CDR3: CSAPVRLVYNEQFF
V: TRBV20-1
size: -

CDR3: CASSPWALFQPQHF
V: TRBV12-3/TRBV12-4
size: -

CDR3: CASSLPGLPYEQYF
V: TRBV7-9
size: few